Shown below are 29 T cell receptor beta chains from a single sample sequenced in a study of spatial heterogeneity in lung cancer. One entry per CDR3 protein results from TCRdb running MiXCR on the 5' RACE reads. The repertoire holds 36,000 or so distinct CDR3 sequences, with roughly 5% as singletons. Described time point: sample taken at primary tumor resection. Unsorted whole RNA samples from tumor, nontumor lung or frozen PBMC were sequenced. Material: PBMCs, obtained at surgery. The receptors originated from a female donor with early-stage non-small cell lung cancer.

This clonotype has ten or more counts. The chain uses TRBV28 and TRBJ1-1; D remains ambiguous. The V gene lost 3 bases and the J gene lost 3 bases, with 14 bases spanning the gap. The CDR3 is 15 amino acids. Germline V gene data show CDR1 as MDHEN and CDR2 as SYDVKM. The DNA for the CDR3 is TGTGCCAGCAGTTTTCGGGCCCCGGAGGACACTGAAGCTTTCTTT. Protein product: CASSFRAPEDTEAFF.

Many counts were recorded for this clonotype. Here the CDR3 reads CASSLERRTGWETQYF. DNA of the CDR3: TGTGCCAGCAGCTTAGAAAGGCGGACAGGGTGGGAGACCCAGTACTTC. The chain couples TRBV7-8 to TRBJ2-5; TRBD1 agrees at 8 bases. Germline CDR1 and CDR2: SGHVS and FQNEAQ. Germline trimming cut 1 base from V and 5 bases from J; bases unmatched to any gene: 9. The CDR3 spans 16 residues.

This clonotype was seen a handful of times. The chain couples TRBV5-5 to TRBJ2-7, with a tentative D call TRBD1 (5 bases). Trimming took 4 bases from V and 1 from J, leaving 15 bases between them. CDR1 and CDR2 (germline): SGHKS, YYEKEE (reference sequence). This CDR3 is built from 15 residues. For the CDR3, the DNA is TGTGCCAGCAGCCCCCAGGGCTCTAGGTCCTACGAGCAGTACTTC. Amino acid sequence: CASSPQGSRSYEQYF. The full variable domain, its missing parts supplied by reference TRBV5-5 and TRBJ2-7, is DAGVTQSPTHLIKTRGQQVTLRCSPISGHKSVSWYQQVLGQGPQFIFQYYEKEERGRGNFPDRFSARQFPNYSSELNVNALLLGDSALYLCASSPQGSRSYEQYFGPGTRLTVT.

Many counts were recorded for this clonotype. The chain uses TRBV29-1 and TRBJ2-5; D unclear. The germline V gene has CDR1 SQVTM and CDR2 ANQGSEA. Trimming cost V 4 bases and J 4 bases, with 10 bases left between them. The CDR3 loop spans 12 amino acids. This CDR3 reads CSVGPPSETQYF. Written as DNA, the CDR3 is TGCAGCGTTGGGCCACCCTCAGAGACCCAGTACTTC.

By proportion, this clonotype is large. The chain carries TRBV28 and TRBJ2-7, with D possibly matching TRBD1 (5 bases). The V and J ends lost 8 bases and 2 bases respectively, with 13 bases between them. The CDR3 has 13 residues. Germline V gene data show CDR1 as MDHEN and CDR2 as SYDVKM. The CDR3 sequence: CASSPGQTYEQYF. CDR3 nucleotides: TGTGCCAGCTCACCAGGGCAGACCTACGAGCAGTACTTC.

The chain carries TRBV27 and TRBJ2-7, with D possibly being TRBD1 or TRBD2 (6 bases each). This CDR3 spans 13 amino acids. V dropped 4 bases and J dropped 6 bases, with 13 bases sitting between them. The germline V gene encodes CDR1 MNHEY and CDR2 SMNVEV (reference sequence). The CDR3 sequence: CASSWGRGGEQYF. Written as DNA, the CDR3 is TGTGCCAGCAGTTGGGGGCGGGGTGGCGAGCAGTACTTC.

This clonotype was picked up many times. The gene calls are TRBV7-9 and TRBJ2-1; no clear D. The CDR3 has 11 residues. Germline V CDR1 and CDR2: SEHNR, FQNEAQ (reference sequence). Trimming shortened V by 3 bases and J by 8 bases, and 5 bases separated the two germline ends. The CDR3 DNA reads TGTGCCAGCAGCTTTGGGGATGAGCAGTTCTTC. It codes for CASSFGDEQFF.

Ten or more counts support this clonotype. V gene TRBV6-1 combines with J gene TRBJ2-3; 9 bases fit TRBD1. This CDR3 is built from 16 residues. Losses at the gene ends were 1 base for V and 8 bases for J; bases not matched to a gene: 10. CDR1 is MNHNS and CDR2 is SASEGT in the germline V gene. CDR3 sequence (DNA): TGTGCCAGCAGTGAAGTGTTAACAGGGGGCAAGGGTACGCAGTATTTT. This sequence encodes CASSEVLTGGKGTQYF.

The rearrangement joins TRBV6-2 or TRBV6-3 to TRBJ2-7; D call uncertain. Germline lookup yields CDR1 MNHEY and CDR2 SVGEGT. V was clipped by 6 bases and J by 3 bases, with 12 bases between them. The CDR3 sequence is 13 residues long. The CDR3 is CASSSRARYEQYF. CDR3 sequence (DNA): TGTGCCAGCAGCTCCCGGGCCCGCTACGAGCAGTACTTC.

V and J are TRBV28 and TRBJ2-5; 9 bases are a match to TRBD2. V shed 7 bases, J shed 3 bases, and the junction held 15 bases outside the gene matches. CDR1 is MDHEN and CDR2 is SYDVKM in the germline V gene. The CDR3 sequence is 17 residues long. CDR3 sequence: CASNTRASGAIKETQYF. The CDR3 region has the DNA TGTGCCAGCAACACTAGGGCTAGCGGGGCAATTAAAGAGACCCAGTACTTC.

This clonotype was counted many times. The V and J genes are TRBV12-3 or TRBV12-4 and TRBJ1-1; D is unresolved. CDR3 length: 12 amino acids. V lost 7 bases and J 11 bases, leaving 17 bases between the germline ends. As DNA, the CDR3 is TGTGCCAGCACCCTCGTGACGGCCTCGGCTTTCTTT. Translation gives CASTLVTASAFF.

V gene TRBV6-2 or TRBV6-3 combines with J gene TRBJ1-1; D gene unclear. V was pared by 2 bases and J by 1 base, with 11 bases between. This CDR3 is built from 15 residues. Looked up from germline, CDR1 is MNHEY and CDR2 is SVGEGT. The CDR3: CASSYTPDGNTEAFF. The CDR3 DNA sequence: TGTGCCAGCAGTTACACCCCGGACGGGAACACTGAAGCTTTCTTT.

This clonotype was picked up a small number of times. The chain employs TRBV6-2 or TRBV6-3 and TRBJ2-1; D is undetermined. CDR3 length equals 14 residues. Looked up from germline, CDR1 is MNHEY and CDR2 is SVGEGT. V was clipped by 9 bases and J by 8 bases, with 20 bases between them. CDR3 residues: CASSKGLTFDEQFF. The CDR3 DNA reads TGTGCCAGTTCGAAGGGCCTGACCTTCGATGAGCAGTTCTTC.

At least ten counts were recorded for this clonotype. The chain links TRBV20-1 to TRBJ1-6; D ambiguous. Per the germline V gene, CDR1 is DFQATT and CDR2 is SNEGSKA (reference sequence). Trimming removed 0 bases from V and 9 bases from J, with 9 bases in between. The CDR3 has 13 residues. The CDR3 DNA follows: TGCAGTGCTAGAGATCTGGAGGGTTCACCCCTCCACTTT. It yields the protein CSARDLEGSPLHF.

The rearrangement joins TRBV5-1 to TRBJ2-3; D might be TRBD1 (6 bases). Trimming took off 4 bases at V and 2 bases at J, with 14 bases between the two ends. The CDR3 loop spans 15 amino acids. In germline, CDR1 is SGHRS, CDR2 YFSETQ. The CDR3, as DNA: TGCGCCAGCAGCGGTACCGGGACATTCACAGATACGCAGTATTTT. As protein: CASSGTGTFTDTQYF.

Many counts were recorded for this clonotype. This chain uses TRBV5-4 with TRBJ1-6, with D tentatively TRBD1 (5 bases). Trimming shortened V by 0 bases and J by 9 bases, and 16 bases separated the two germline ends. Germline V gene lookup returns CDR1 SGHNT and CDR2 YYREEE (reference sequence). The CDR3 has 16 residues. The CDR3 sequence is CASSLAALGDGSPLHF. The CDR3 DNA is TGTGCCAGCAGCTTGGCCGCTCTAGGGGATGGTTCACCCCTCCACTTT.

This clonotype was counted only a few times. This chain joins TRBV18 and TRBJ1-1; 7 positions agree with TRBD1. The germline gives CDR1 KGHSH, CDR2 LQKENI. Losses at the gene ends were 5 bases for V and 6 bases for J; bases not matched to a gene: 6. The CDR3 has 13 amino acids. CDR3 region: CASSTGTVSEAFF. The CDR3, as DNA: TGTGCCAGCTCAACCGGGACAGTCTCTGAAGCTTTCTTT.

The table lists this clonotype with many counts. The rearrangement joins TRBV20-1 to TRBJ2-7, with 9 bases aligning to TRBD2. The V gene's germline CDR1 is DFQATT and CDR2 SNEGSKA (reference sequence). Losses at the gene ends were 4 bases for V and 4 bases for J; bases not matched to a gene: 14. CDR3 length: 16 residues. As DNA, the CDR3 is TGCAGTGCTACTCCGGGACTAGCCCTTGAAGGTTACGAGCAGTACTTC. Translating it yields CSATPGLALEGYEQYF.

In its sample, this clonotype was seen many times. This chain links TRBV30 with TRBJ2-1; 10 bases are shared with TRBD1. CDR1 GTSNPN and CDR2 SVGIG come from the germline V gene (reference sequence). The CDR3 runs 15 residues. V was clipped by 3 bases and J by 2 bases; unmatched bases: 4. Here the CDR3 DNA reads TGTGCCTGGAGCCCCGACAGGGGGCCCTACAATGAGCAGTTCTTC. This sequence encodes CAWSPDRGPYNEQFF.

This clonotype has ten or more counts. The chain uses TRBV20-1 and TRBJ1-2, with D possibly matching TRBD1 (5 bases). This CDR3 has 12 residues. Germline-derived CDR1 and CDR2 are DFQATT and SNEGSKA (reference sequence). The CDR3 spells CRVDGGIYGYTF. The CDR3 coding sequence is TGCAGAGTCGACGGGGGGATCTATGGCTACACCTTC.

This clonotype has at least ten counts. The chain carries TRBV20-1 and TRBJ1-4, with 12 bases aligning to TRBD1. V shed 5 bases and J 12 bases; nucleotides not matched to a gene: 13. The CDR3 totals 15 residues. Germline V gene sequence: CDR1 DFQATT, CDR2 SNEGSKA (reference sequence). The CDR3 DNA follows: TGCAGTGCTGACGACCGGGACAGGGGGCTTGGAGAACTGTTTTTT. Amino acids: CSADDRDRGLGELFF.

This clonotype was seen ten or more times. V is TRBV28 and J is TRBJ2-7; tentatively, D is TRBD1 (6 bases). The germline V gene has CDR1 MDHEN and CDR2 SYDVKM. This CDR3 contains 12 residues. Trimming removed 6 bases from V and 4 bases from J, with 10 bases in between. CDR3 amino acids: CASRQGVYEQYF. The CDR3 DNA is TGTGCCAGCAGACAGGGAGTTTACGAGCAGTACTTC.

For this clonotype: This may arise from a read error, as a much more abundant clone is one base away. The genes are TRBV6-1 and TRBJ2-5, with a possible D match to TRBD1 (5 bases). Germline V gene data show CDR1 as MNHNS and CDR2 as SASEGT. The V gene lost 7 bases and the J gene lost 2 bases, with 14 bases spanning the gap. This CDR3 has 14 amino acids. The CDR3 protein is CASTILQVQETQYF. In DNA form, the CDR3 reads TGTGCCAGCACCATTCTACAGGTGCAAGAGACCCAGTACTTC.

The table lists this clonotype with a few counts. This sequence joins TRBV7-2 and TRBJ2-7; the D is unclear. V lost 4 bases and J 6 bases, leaving 10 bases between the germline ends. In germline, CDR1 is SGHTA, CDR2 FQGNSA. The CDR3 is made up of 12 amino acids. The CDR3 DNA is TGTGCCAGCAGCTCCAGACTGGGCGAGCAGTACTTC. Protein product: CASSSRLGEQYF.

This clonotype was observed many times. V and J are TRBV20-1 and TRBJ2-3, with D unresolved. V lost 3 bases and J lost 5, with 12 bases in between. The length of the CDR3 is 13 residues. CDR1 and CDR2 from the germline V gene are DFQATT and SNEGSKA (reference sequence). The CDR3: CSASLGIGDTQYF. The CDR3, as DNA: TGCAGTGCTAGCCTAGGGATAGGAGATACGCAGTATTTT.

This clonotype was detected ten times or more. This chain connects TRBV7-8 to TRBJ2-3; 10 bases map to TRBD1. There are 16 residues in the CDR3. In germline, CDR1 is SGHVS, CDR2 FQNEAQ. V gave up 8 bases and J gave up 4 bases; unmatched junction bases: 12. The CDR3 loop reads CASPPWAGQGSDTQYF. CDR3 in DNA: TGTGCCAGCCCACCTTGGGCGGGACAGGGGTCAGATACGCAGTATTTT.

This clonotype was picked up many times. V usage is TRBV7-9 and J usage is TRBJ2-1, with D maybe TRBD1 (5 bases). V gave up 3 bases and J gave up 5 bases, with 11 bases separating them. CDR3 length: 14 amino acids. Germline loops: CDR1 SEHNR, CDR2 FQNEAQ (reference sequence). The CDR3 is CASSLTETNNEQFF. The CDR3 DNA follows: TGTGCCAGCAGCTTGACAGAGACGAACAATGAGCAGTTCTTC. The complete variable domain, with remaining parts taken from reference TRBV7-9 and TRBJ2-1, reads DTGVSQNPRHKITKRGQNVTFRCDPISEHNRLYWYRQTLGQGPEFLTYFQNEAQLEKSRLLSDRFSAERPKGSFSTLEIQRTEQGDSAMYLCASSLTETNNEQFFGPGTRLTVL.

This clonotype was observed many times. CDR3 in amino acids: CASSSRLTAGTQYF. CDR3 bases: TGTGCCAGCAGCTCCCGATTGACAGCGGGAACGCAGTATTTT. This chain uses TRBV7-2 with TRBJ2-3; TRBD2 matches 7 bases. The CDR3 sequence is 14 residues long. The V and J ends lost 4 bases and 9 bases, in that order; junction bases with no gene match: 10. The germline V gene encodes CDR1 SGHTA and CDR2 FQGNSA.

This clonotype was recorded many times. This chain links TRBV20-1 with TRBJ2-7; D may match TRBD1 or TRBD2 (5 bases each). The length of the CDR3 is 14 residues. Germline CDR1 is DFQATT and CDR2 is SNEGSKA (reference sequence). Trimming cost V 2 bases and J 2 bases, with 13 bases left between them. CDR3 region: CSARWDEVAYEQYF. The DNA for the CDR3 is TGCAGTGCTAGATGGGACGAGGTGGCCTACGAGCAGTACTTC.